This is a list of T cell receptor beta chains from one sample in a study of cytomegalovirus exposure and HLA in healthy donors. Data came from immunoSEQ multiplex PCR; TCRdb stores just in-frame clones and leaves some out. This sample's table reports 140,000 to 150,000 clones. The sequencing input was PBMCs. The receptor set was obtained from a male donor in good health and CMV-seronegative. Both conserved end residues are part of each CDR3. Each record gives: J gene, V gene, D gene, CDR3 DNA, CDR3 protein. A D gene is named only where the DNA matches it firmly.

j_call: TRBJ2-7; v_call: TRBV5-1; d_call: -; cdr3_nt: TGCGCCAGCAGCTTGGGGGGGGGCACCTACGAGCAGTACTTC; cdr3_aa: CASSLGGGTYEQYF
j_call: TRBJ2-6; v_call: TRBV7-9; d_call: -; cdr3_nt: TGTGCCAGCAGCTTAGTACAAGGAGAAAGCTCTGGGGCCAACGTCCTGACTTTC; cdr3_aa: CASSLVQGESSGANVLTF
j_call: TRBJ2-5; v_call: TRBV4-1; d_call: -; cdr3_nt: TGCGCCAGCAGCCCTGGACAGTCGGAAGAGACCCAGTACTTC; cdr3_aa: CASSPGQSEETQYF
j_call: TRBJ2-7; v_call: TRBV30; d_call: TRBD2; cdr3_nt: TGTGCCTGGAGTGGCCAGCGGGAGGGTTACGAGCAGTACTTC; cdr3_aa: CAWSGQREGYEQYF
j_call: TRBJ1-5; v_call: TRBV19; d_call: -; cdr3_nt: TGTGCCAGTAACAGGGCAAATCAGCCCCAGCATTTT; cdr3_aa: CASNRANQPQHF
j_call: TRBJ2-3; v_call: TRBV5-1; d_call: TRBD1; cdr3_nt: TGCGCCAGCAGCTTGGGGCAGGGGGTGGATACGCAGTATTTT; cdr3_aa: CASSLGQGVDTQYF
j_call: TRBJ2-2; v_call: TRBV9; d_call: -; cdr3_nt: TGTGCCAGCAGCCAGATTCCCGGGGAGCTGTTTTTT; cdr3_aa: CASSQIPGELFF
j_call: TRBJ2-2; v_call: TRBV18; d_call: -; cdr3_nt: TGTGCCAGCCCACACCGGACAGCGATAAACACCGGGGAGCTGTTTTTT; cdr3_aa: CASPHRTAINTGELFF
j_call: TRBJ2-6; v_call: TRBV25-1; d_call: -; cdr3_nt: TGTGCCAGCAGTGGAGGAATGCGAGCCAACGTCCTGACTTTC; cdr3_aa: CASSGGMRANVLTF
j_call: TRBJ1-1; v_call: TRBV4-1; d_call: -; cdr3_nt: TGCGCCAGCAGGACAGGAGTGAACACTGAAGCTTTCTTT; cdr3_aa: CASRTGVNTEAFF
j_call: TRBJ1-5; v_call: TRBV6-5; d_call: -; cdr3_nt: TGTGCCAGCAGTTACTCGGGGGGGAATCAGCCCCAGCATTTT; cdr3_aa: CASSYSGGNQPQHF
j_call: TRBJ2-2; v_call: TRBV14; d_call: TRBD1; cdr3_nt: TGTGCCAGCAGCCAACATATGACAGGGGCCTTAACCGGGGAGCTGTTTTTT; cdr3_aa: CASSQHMTGALTGELFF
j_call: TRBJ1-2; v_call: TRBV30; d_call: TRBD1; cdr3_nt: TGTGCCTGGAGGCCGGGACAGAGGGATGGCTACACCTTC; cdr3_aa: CAWRPGQRDGYTF
j_call: TRBJ2-2; v_call: TRBV4-2; d_call: TRBD2; cdr3_nt: TGTGCCAGCAGCCAAGAACTACTAGCGGGAACCACGAACACCGGGGAGCTGTTTTTT; cdr3_aa: CASSQELLAGTTNTGELFF
j_call: TRBJ2-7; v_call: TRBV5-1; d_call: -; cdr3_nt: TGCGCCAGCAGCTTGGTCGGACAGCTGATCGAGCAGTACTTC; cdr3_aa: CASSLVGQLIEQYF
j_call: TRBJ2-1; v_call: TRBV5-1; d_call: TRBD2; cdr3_nt: TGCGCCAGCAGCTTGGCCGCGGGGGAGAATGAGCAGTTCTTC; cdr3_aa: CASSLAAGENEQFF
j_call: TRBJ2-2; v_call: TRBV18; d_call: -; cdr3_nt: TGTGCCAGCTCACCCCTAGGCCCCGGGGAGCTGTTTTTT; cdr3_aa: CASSPLGPGELFF
j_call: TRBJ2-2; v_call: TRBV9; d_call: TRBD2; cdr3_nt: TGTGCCAGCAGCGTGACCTCAACAGCGGGGGGGAACACCGGGGAGCTGTTTTTT; cdr3_aa: CASSVTSTAGGNTGELFF
j_call: TRBJ1-3; v_call: TRBV19; d_call: -; cdr3_nt: TGTGCCAGTAATCGGGGAGGCTCTGGAAACACCATATATTTT; cdr3_aa: CASNRGGSGNTIYF
j_call: TRBJ2-1; v_call: TRBV20-1; d_call: -; cdr3_nt: TGCAGTGCCCCCCTCAATGAGCAGTTCTTC; cdr3_aa: CSAPLNEQFF
j_call: TRBJ2-7; v_call: TRBV5-1; d_call: TRBD1; cdr3_nt: TGCGCCAGCAGCTTGGGATACGGGACAGGGAACTACGAGCAGTACTTC; cdr3_aa: CASSLGYGTGNYEQYF
j_call: TRBJ2-7; v_call: TRBV6-5; d_call: TRBD1; cdr3_nt: TGTGCCAGCAGTTTCGGACAGGGGGCCGGCGAGCAGTACTTC; cdr3_aa: CASSFGQGAGEQYF
j_call: TRBJ2-1; v_call: TRBV9; d_call: TRBD2; cdr3_nt: TGTGCCAGCAGCACAGACCCCCCGGGACTAGTTGTCAATGAGCAGTTCTTC; cdr3_aa: CASSTDPPGLVVNEQFF
j_call: TRBJ1-3; v_call: TRBV29-1; d_call: -; cdr3_nt: TGCAGCGTTGCTAGGGGTCTCAACTCTGGAAACACCATATATTTT; cdr3_aa: CSVARGLNSGNTIYF
j_call: TRBJ2-1; v_call: TRBV6-6; d_call: -; cdr3_nt: TGTGCCACCGCGAACTTAGAGGGCGCGGGGAATGAGCAGTTCTTC; cdr3_aa: CATANLEGAGNEQFF
j_call: TRBJ1-2; v_call: TRBV29-1; d_call: TRBD1; cdr3_nt: TGCAGCGGGGTGACAGGGGCCTATGGCTACACCTTC; cdr3_aa: CSGVTGAYGYTF
j_call: TRBJ2-1; v_call: TRBV5-1; d_call: -; cdr3_nt: TGCGCCAGCAGCTCCTCCCCCGCAGGAAGCTCCTACAATGAGCAGTTCTTC; cdr3_aa: CASSSSPAGSSYNEQFF
j_call: TRBJ2-6; v_call: TRBV29-1; d_call: -; cdr3_nt: TGCAGCGTTGACCCAGGGCCCGGGGCCAACGTCCTGACTTTC; cdr3_aa: CSVDPGPGANVLTF
j_call: TRBJ1-5; v_call: TRBV4-2; d_call: TRBD1; cdr3_nt: TGTGCCAGCAGCCAAGAATTAGGGACAGTCAATCAGCCCCAGCATTTT; cdr3_aa: CASSQELGTVNQPQHF
j_call: TRBJ2-5; v_call: TRBV11-3; d_call: TRBD1; cdr3_nt: TGTGCCAGCAGCTTGTCTGGGGACAGCAACCAGTACTTC; cdr3_aa: CASSLSGDSNQYF
j_call: TRBJ1-4; v_call: TRBV6-1; d_call: -; cdr3_nt: TGTGCCAGCAGGGATGGGCAGGCTAATGAAAAACTGTTTTTT; cdr3_aa: CASRDGQANEKLFF
j_call: TRBJ2-3; v_call: TRBV4-3; d_call: TRBD1; cdr3_nt: TGCGCCAGCAGCCCAAAGGGCCTGGGACAGGGGAGCACAGATACGCAGTATTTT; cdr3_aa: CASSPKGLGQGSTDTQYF
j_call: TRBJ2-7; v_call: TRBV18; d_call: -; cdr3_nt: TGTGCCAGCTCACCACCGCGGGAACCCTACGAGCAGTACTTC; cdr3_aa: CASSPPREPYEQYF
j_call: TRBJ1-2; v_call: TRBV6-6; d_call: TRBD1; cdr3_nt: TGTGCCAGCACTGCCCCTGGACAGGGAAGGGGCTACACCTTC; cdr3_aa: CASTAPGQGRGYTF
j_call: TRBJ2-1; v_call: TRBV27; d_call: TRBD1; cdr3_nt: TGTGCCAGCAGCGACAGGGTGGGGGACCACAATGAGCAGTTCTTC; cdr3_aa: CASSDRVGDHNEQFF
j_call: TRBJ1-5; v_call: TRBV6-4; d_call: -; cdr3_nt: TGTGCCAGCAGTCCCGGAGGGAATCAGCCCCAGCATTTT; cdr3_aa: CASSPGGNQPQHF
j_call: TRBJ2-3; v_call: TRBV4-3; d_call: -; cdr3_nt: TGCGCCAGCAGCCAAGATACATACGGGGTGAGAGATACGCAGTATTTT; cdr3_aa: CASSQDTYGVRDTQYF
j_call: TRBJ2-7; v_call: TRBV7-8; d_call: TRBD1; cdr3_nt: TGTGCCAGCAGCTTAGGGGACAGGCGCTACGAGCAGTACTTC; cdr3_aa: CASSLGDRRYEQYF
j_call: TRBJ1-2; v_call: TRBV7-9; d_call: -; cdr3_nt: TGTGCCAGCAGCTTAAAGACCGGGTTCGATCCTAACTATGGCTACACCTTC; cdr3_aa: CASSLKTGFDPNYGYTF
j_call: TRBJ2-2; v_call: TRBV4-2; d_call: TRBD2; cdr3_nt: TGTGCCAGCAGCCAAGATCCTAGGGCGGGAGCCAACACCGGGGAGCTGTTTTTT; cdr3_aa: CASSQDPRAGANTGELFF
j_call: TRBJ1-1; v_call: TRBV18; d_call: -; cdr3_nt: TGTGCCAGCTCACCGTTCGATCCAGGGGATACTGAAGCTTTCTTT; cdr3_aa: CASSPFDPGDTEAFF
j_call: TRBJ1-2; v_call: TRBV28; d_call: -; cdr3_nt: TGTGCCAGCAGCTTACCGACAGTAGTTGGCTACACCTTC; cdr3_aa: CASSLPTVVGYTF
j_call: TRBJ2-2; v_call: TRBV7-6; d_call: -; cdr3_nt: TGTGCCAGCAGCTTAGCCCAGGGAAATATCCCCACCGGGGAGCTGTTTTTT; cdr3_aa: CASSLAQGNIPTGELFF
j_call: TRBJ1-2; v_call: TRBV11-2; d_call: -; cdr3_nt: TGTGCCAGCAGCTTAGTAGGGGTCGGCTACACCTTC; cdr3_aa: CASSLVGVGYTF
j_call: TRBJ2-1; v_call: TRBV30; d_call: TRBD2; cdr3_nt: TGTGCCTGGAGTGTACGGACTAGGGATGAGCAGTTCTTC; cdr3_aa: CAWSVRTRDEQFF
j_call: TRBJ1-2; v_call: TRBV5-1; d_call: -; cdr3_nt: TGCGCCAGCAGCTTGTCAGCCCGGGTACCGTATGGCTACACCTTC; cdr3_aa: CASSLSARVPYGYTF